This T cell receptor (beta chain) was identified during a study of cytomegalovirus exposure and HLA in healthy donors. Findings of the study overall: According to the study, roughly 180 TCR beta chains were cytomegalovirus-associated.

On this clone: Its antigen is undetermined.

Primers for the PCR totalled 60 Vbeta and 13 Jbeta. Clones were sequenced by immunoSEQ multiplex PCR, and TCRdb holds only the in-frame ones, with some missing. Among some 120,000 clones listed, 80% were seen once. Germline CDR1 and CDR2: MNHNS and SASEGT. Between the trimmed V and J ends, which lost 2 bases and 4 bases, there was a span of 14 bases. The CDR3 is 15 amino acids. V usage is TRBV6-1 and J usage is TRBJ1-2, with D unclear. The sample comprised PBMCs. The receptor was isolated from a male donor in good health and CMV-seronegative. The CDR3 region has the DNA TGTGCCAGCAGTGAATCGGAGGAAGGAAGCTATGGCTACACCTTC. The encoded protein is CASSESEEGSYGYTF.